A single TCR beta chain is shown here with its context. This clonotype occurred many times. Its binding antigen is unknown. Base-call qualities are not available, and no considerably larger clone is one nucleotide away. Stable Graves' hyperthyroidism was defined as no progression to ophthalmopathy during 18 months of follow-up. Hyperthyroidism patients were newly diagnosed, had a disease duration of under 2 months, and were aged 18 to 65 years. Exclusion was applied to patients with uncontrolled infections, other autoimmune diseases, pregnancy or lactation. Clinical symptoms, serum thyroxine and TRAb, thyroid ultrasound, and orbital computed tomography formed the basis for the diagnoses. Ficoll-Paque density gradient centrifugation was used to isolate PBMCs from 10 ml of fresh peripheral blood. Total RNA was extracted using Trizol reagent, and RNA quality was assessed on an Agilent 2100 Bioanalyzer.

Spanning cysteine to phenylalanine, the CDR3 consists of 12 amino acids. Of the read, only the CDR3 DNA is kept; its 36 bases are in frame from base 1. Via the germline V gene, CDR1 is MDHEN and CDR2 SYDVKM. V and J are truncated by 3 bases and 3 bases respectively, leaving an intervening sequence of 6 bases. The TCR beta CDR3 regions were amplified from RNA transcripts. The first round of RT-PCR for the TCR CDR3 was performed with the HTBI primer set and the Qiagen OneStep RT-PCR kit. A second multiplex PCR round built the libraries, followed by size selection and purification. Paired-end sequencing of the libraries was performed with 100 bp reads on an Illumina HiSeq2000. Concerning the study's data processing: SOAPnuke was used to process the raw data, removing reads that contained adapters or uncalled bases, had a mean Phred below 15, or lacked an exact match to the constant primer or identifier. COPE v1.2.5 was used to merge high-quality paired reads, and clonotypes were defined as unique nucleotide sequences. MiTCR v1.1 was used to align clonotypes to the IMGT TRBV, TRBD and TRBJ reference segments. Analysis was restricted to V-J combinations with a frequency above 0.0001, which covered 99.2% of repertoires. The TCS score was defined as the ratio of F50 (clonal expansion) to E x V (chaos), calculated using BLOSUM62-based TCRdist between CDR3 peptides within each V-J. Welch's t-statistics and random forest reduced roughly 500 V-J features to roughly 13, which were used in a naive Bayes classifier (R e1071). The raw public data were reprocessed by TCRdb itself: fastp quality trimming at Q25, MiXCR clonotype calling, in-frame beta chains only. Under each unique CDR3 protein, matching rows form one entry showing the most common genes and DNA. The V and J calls shown here were made by TCRdb, not taken from the authors' results. In this sample the table shows approximately 400,000 distinct CDR3 sequences, 25% of which occur a single time. Clones ranked in the top ten supply roughly 70% of the sample.

This specimen comes from a study of T cells in Graves' hyperthyroidism and ophthalmopathy (dated by TCRdb to the late 2010s). With regard to the full study: Peripheral blood was sampled at the time of initial diagnosis, prior to any treatment. TCR V-J signatures able to tell the groups apart were searched for in a discovery cohort of 100 patients, of whom more than 40 had Graves' ophthalmopathy and roughly 57 had stable Graves' hyperthyroidism. Whether ophthalmopathy could be predicted prospectively was tested in an independent validation cohort made up of 18 to 20 hyperthyroidism patients plus 17 patients who later progressed to ophthalmopathy. The roughly 99 discovery patients were divided at random into training and test sets in a 7:3 ratio. In six Graves' hyperthyroidism patients, the study also compared T-cell repertoires from thyroid tissue with T-cell repertoires from blood. After blood sampling, hyperthyroidism patients were treated with methimazole at a starting dose of 30 mg daily, and ophthalmopathy patients were treated with high-dose intravenous methylprednisolone. TCR Vbeta CDR3 sequencing of roughly 140 peripheral blood samples (roughly 43 ophthalmopathy, 75 to 85 hyperthyroidism and roughly 17 progressor patients) is reported in the paper.

Broad study findings and their caveats: Most expanded thyroid clonotypes (frequency above 0.001) were also found in blood, which suggests that blood repertoires may mirror thyroid immune responses. Ophthalmopathy was separated from stable hyperthyroidism by a 13 V-J signature model, with 85% to 90% sensitivity and 81% to 83% specificity obtained in cross-validation and 80%/75% obtained in testing. In validation, progression to ophthalmopathy was predicted by the model with 70.59% sensitivity and around 76% specificity, a median of roughly 6 months before onset. Sample size was not statistically predetermined, and investigators were not blinded to group allocation.

The source is a man aged 50 to 59 with Graves' hyperthyroidism. The sequenced material came from blood. The rearrangement combines TRBV28 with TRBJ2-7; the D gene lacks a confident call. CDR3 loop: CASSLWGYEQYF. The bases are TGTGCCAGCAGTTTGTGGGGCTACGAGCAGTACTTC.